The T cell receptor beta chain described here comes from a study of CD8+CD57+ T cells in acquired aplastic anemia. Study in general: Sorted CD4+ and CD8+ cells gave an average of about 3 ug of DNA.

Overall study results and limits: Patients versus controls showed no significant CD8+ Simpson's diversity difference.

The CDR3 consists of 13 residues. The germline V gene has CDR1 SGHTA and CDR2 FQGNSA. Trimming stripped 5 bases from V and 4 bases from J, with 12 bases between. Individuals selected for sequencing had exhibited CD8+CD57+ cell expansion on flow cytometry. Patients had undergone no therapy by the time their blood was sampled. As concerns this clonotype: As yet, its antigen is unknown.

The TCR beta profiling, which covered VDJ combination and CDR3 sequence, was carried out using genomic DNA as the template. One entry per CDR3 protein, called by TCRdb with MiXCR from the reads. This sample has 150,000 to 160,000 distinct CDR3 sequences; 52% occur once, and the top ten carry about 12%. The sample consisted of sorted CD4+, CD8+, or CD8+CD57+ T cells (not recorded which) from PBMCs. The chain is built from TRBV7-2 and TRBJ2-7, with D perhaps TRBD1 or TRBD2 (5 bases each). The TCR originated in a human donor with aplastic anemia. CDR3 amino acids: CASSRRETYEQYF. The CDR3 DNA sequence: TGTGCCAGCAGCCGCAGGGAGACTTACGAGCAGTACTTC.